The rows below give T cell receptor beta chains drawn from one sample of a study of vaccination and CD4 T cells after COVID-19. TCRdb recomputed calls from the PCR reads with MiXCR, one row per CDR3 protein. Of some 2,800 distinct CDR3 sequences listed, roughly two fifths are singletons. Their cognate antigens are unknown. Sequencing was performed on CD4+ T cells from blood, cultured in vitro. These receptors were taken from a human donor in good health. The CDR3 runs from the conserved cysteine through the conserved F or W. D genes are given only for firm matches. Size values are once, few and many counts, or a class for expanded clones, and some rows have none.

clone size	V gene	J gene	D gene	CDR3 protein	CDR3 DNA
.	TRBV20-1	TRBJ1-1	.	CSAREGLYRNTEAFF	TGCAGTGCTAGAGAGGGCCTATACAGGAACACTGAAGCTTTCTTT
.	TRBV20-1	TRBJ2-1	.	CSARAGPSTYNEQFF	TGCAGTGCTAGAGCCGGACCTTCAACCTACAATGAGCAGTTCTTC
.	TRBV7-2	TRBJ1-3	.	CASSLETGTGNTIYF	TGTGCCAGCAGCTTAGAGACAGGCACTGGAAACACCATATATTTT
few	TRBV2	TRBJ2-3	.	CASSEWRSSTDTQYF	TGTGCCAGCAGTGAATGGCGGTCGAGCACAGATACGCAGTATTTT
.	TRBV4-1	TRBJ2-7	TRBD2	CASSRQFRGDYEQYF	TGCGCCAGCAGCCGCCAGTTCCGGGGGGACTACGAGCAGTACTTC
.	TRBV7-2	TRBJ2-5	TRBD2	CASSRVRGGGETQYF	TGTGCCAGCAGCAGAGTTCGGGGGGGTGGGGAGACCCAGTACTTC
few	TRBV27	TRBJ2-1	TRBD2	CASSPLSGRSNEQFF	TGTGCCAGCAGTCCACTCAGCGGGAGGAGTAATGAGCAGTTCTTC
.	TRBV7-9	TRBJ2-4	.	CASSPKGGVAKNIQYF	TGTGCCAGCAGCCCCAAGGGCGGGGTAGCCAAAAACATTCAGTACTTC
.	TRBV2	TRBJ1-3	.	CASRAQGPGNTIYF	TGTGCCAGCAGAGCACAGGGACCTGGAAACACCATATATTTT
.	TRBV7-2	TRBJ2-1	.	CASSPWASSYNEQFF	TGTGCCAGCAGCCCCTGGGCCTCCTCCTACAATGAGCAGTTCTTC